A selection of T cell receptor beta chains follows, all from one sample in a study of blood T cell repertoires in COVID-19. Profiling relied on immunoSEQ multiplex PCR, and the TCRdb table lists in-frame clones only, not all of them. This table has a few hundred thousand clones, approximately 83% appearing once. Material: PBMCs or T cells enriched from blood (not recorded which). All receptors derive from a man aged 25 to 45 who had recovered from COVID-19. Each CDR3 is given with its conserved first and last residue. The D gene is left open where the match is weak.

j_call: TRBJ2-7; v_call: TRBV7-3; d_call: TRBD1; cdr3_nt: TGTGCCAGCAGCCCACAGGGGCCGCCCTACGAGCAGTACTTC; cdr3_aa: CASSPQGPPYEQYF
j_call: TRBJ1-2; v_call: TRBV6-2/TRBV6-3; d_call: .; cdr3_nt: TGTGCCAGCAGTTACTCAGTATTGCGGGCGGGCTACACCTTC; cdr3_aa: CASSYSVLRAGYTF
j_call: TRBJ2-3; v_call: TRBV19; d_call: TRBD2; cdr3_nt: TGTGCCAGTAGTATTGGGACTAGCAGGGGCACAGATACGCAGTATTTT; cdr3_aa: CASSIGTSRGTDTQYF
j_call: TRBJ1-2; v_call: TRBV5-1; d_call: TRBD1; cdr3_nt: TGCGCCAGCAGCACGGGGGCCAGGGGGGTTTCTAACTATGGCTACACCTTC; cdr3_aa: CASSTGARGVSNYGYTF
j_call: TRBJ2-6; v_call: TRBV14; d_call: .; cdr3_nt: TGTGCCAGCAGCCAAGAACGAGGGGGTGGGGCCAACGTCCTGACTTTC; cdr3_aa: CASSQERGGGANVLTF
j_call: TRBJ2-1; v_call: TRBV3-1/TRBV3-2; d_call: TRBD1; cdr3_nt: TGTGCCAGCAGCCAAGATCGGGGAAGGACAGGTTACAATGAGCAGTTCTTC; cdr3_aa: CASSQDRGRTGYNEQFF
j_call: TRBJ1-1; v_call: TRBV7-2; d_call: .; cdr3_nt: TGTGCCAGCAGCTTAACAGTTCTGGCGAACACTGAAGCTTTCTTT; cdr3_aa: CASSLTVLANTEAFF
j_call: TRBJ1-2; v_call: TRBV30; d_call: TRBD1; cdr3_nt: TGTGCCTGGAGTGTACGACAGGGCCTAAGGAACTATGGCTACACCTTC; cdr3_aa: CAWSVRQGLRNYGYTF
j_call: TRBJ1-4; v_call: TRBV27; d_call: TRBD1; cdr3_nt: TGTGCCAGCAGATTACAGGGGGTGGCTGAAAAACTGTTTTTT; cdr3_aa: CASRLQGVAEKLFF
j_call: TRBJ2-1; v_call: TRBV7-7; d_call: .; cdr3_nt: TGTGCTAGCAGCACCGGGACACCCTCCTACAATGAGCAGTTCTTC; cdr3_aa: CASSTGTPSYNEQFF
j_call: TRBJ2-5; v_call: TRBV5-4; d_call: TRBD1; cdr3_nt: TGTGCCAGCAGCCCGCGGACAGGGGAGACCCAGTACTTC; cdr3_aa: CASSPRTGETQYF
j_call: TRBJ2-7; v_call: TRBV6-4; d_call: .; cdr3_nt: TGTGCCAGAATCGAGGAAGACAGAGCCTACGAGCAGTACTTC; cdr3_aa: CARIEEDRAYEQYF
j_call: TRBJ2-7; v_call: TRBV6-5; d_call: .; cdr3_nt: TGTGCCAGCAGGGACGGGAGTAGCTCCTACGAGCAGTACTTC; cdr3_aa: CASRDGSSSYEQYF